This TCR beta chain was captured by sequencing in a study of OX40 agonist ivuxolimab in advanced cancers. Across the whole study: Intravenous ivuxolimab was administered to patients every 2 weeks at 0.01 to 10 mg/kg. Three patients responded partially, comprising one with hepatocellular carcinoma and two with cutaneous melanoma.

About this clone: Its antigen is not known.

The CDR3 length is 14 residues. The V end lost 6 bases, the J end lost 2 bases, and 13 bases lay between the germline ends. CDR1 SGHDN and CDR2 FVKESK come from the germline V gene. Sequencing used immunoSEQ multiplex PCR; TCRdb keeps in-frame clones, though not all of them. This sample has about 73,000 clones, with about nine tenths found just once. Points from the study as a whole: There was clonal expansion of CD4+ and CD8+ blood T cells by week 6 at 0.1 to 3.0 mg/kg.

The receptor comes from an adult with an advanced solid tumor such as melanoma, head and neck, liver or kidney cancer. The material was CD4+ or CD8+ T cells sorted from blood, obtained in a trial of the OX40 agonist ivuxolimab. J is TRBJ1-1 and V is TRBV14; D not certain. The CDR3 region is CASSPQVTNTEAFF. The CDR3 coding sequence is TGTGCCAGCAGTCCCCAGGTTACTAACACTGAAGCTTTCTTT.